The rows below give T cell receptor beta chains drawn from one sample of a study of OX40 agonist ivuxolimab in advanced cancers. Repertoires were generated with immunoSEQ multiplex PCR, while TCRdb's copy carries only in-frame clones and drops some. This sample has roughly 76,000 clones, with 85% found just once. The sequences come from CD4+ or CD8+ T cells sorted from blood, collected in a trial of the OX40 agonist ivuxolimab. The receptors here all came from an adult with an advanced solid tumor such as melanoma, head and neck, liver or kidney cancer. Each CDR3 is given with its conserved first and last residue. D genes are given only for firm matches. Not all rows give a size; the values are once, few, many and, for expanded clones, a class.

v_gene,d_gene,abundance,j_gene,CDR3nt,CDR3aa
TRBV7-9,-,-,TRBJ2-5,TGTGCCAGCAGCTTAGCTAGCGGCCAAGAGACCCAGTACTTC,CASSLASGQETQYF
TRBV6-4,TRBD1,-,TRBJ1-6,TGTGCCAGCGCCGGGACAGAAAACTCACCCCTCCACTTT,CASAGTENSPLHF
TRBV30,TRBD2,-,TRBJ2-3,TGTGCCGGAGGTACTAGCGGGATTGCAGATACGCAGTATTTT,CAGGTSGIADTQYF
TRBV2,-,few,TRBJ1-5,TGTGCCAGCGAGGGACGGCACAATCAGCCCCAGCATTTT,CASEGRHNQPQHF
TRBV5-1,TRBD2,-,TRBJ2-2,TGCGCCAGCACCTGGAGTAGCGGGGCAAAAGAGCTGTTTTTT,CASTWSSGAKELFF
TRBV6-6,-,-,TRBJ1-6,TGTGCCAGCAGACGGGTCCCGAACCCTAATTCACCCCTCCACTTT,CASRRVPNPNSPLHF
TRBV7-2,-,-,TRBJ2-3,TGTGCCAGCAGCCAAAACACGGTGGGTCCAGATACGCAGTATTTT,CASSQNTVGPDTQYF
TRBV29-1,-,-,TRBJ1-1,TGCAGCGCCCTTAAGGGGTTGAACACTGAAGCTTTCTTT,CSALKGLNTEAFF
TRBV6-5,TRBD2,-,TRBJ2-3,TGTGCCAGCGTGAAAGCGGGGCCAGGGGATACGCAGTATTTT,CASVKAGPGDTQYF
TRBV18,-,-,TRBJ1-1,TGTGCCAGCTCACTACCGGGACGGAACACTGAAGCTTTCTTT,CASSLPGRNTEAFF
TRBV6-1,-,-,TRBJ1-1,TGTGCCAGCAGTGACTCCTCCCTCATGAACACTGAAGCTTTCTTT,CASSDSSLMNTEAFF
TRBV2,-,-,TRBJ2-1,TGTGCCAGCAGCCTCGACAGGCTCGGCGAGCAGTTCTTC,CASSLDRLGEQFF
TRBV7-9,TRBD1,-,TRBJ2-3,TGTGCCAGCAGCCCCCAAACAGACAGGGCTTATTTT,CASSPQTDRAYF
TRBV19,-,-,TRBJ1-5,TGTGCCAGTAGTACCACCTGGGGTGGGATTAGCAATCAGCCCCAGCATTTT,CASSTTWGGISNQPQHF
TRBV27,-,-,TRBJ1-5,TGTGCCAGCAGTTTAAGCGGAGGGAGCAATCAGCCCCAGCATTTT,CASSLSGGSNQPQHF
TRBV5-1,-,-,TRBJ2-1,TGCGCCAGCAGCTTGGCCACGCGGGCGCTAAGCTCCTACAATGAGCAGTTCTTC,CASSLATRALSSYNEQFF
TRBV19,-,-,TRBJ1-1,TGTGCCAGTGGTGGCAGGGGAGCTGAAGCTTTCTTT,CASGGRGAEAFF
TRBV30,TRBD2,few,TRBJ2-3,TGTGCCTGGAGTGTTTTTGGGAGGGCGGGTTTCACAGATACGCAGTATTTT,CAWSVFGRAGFTDTQYF
TRBV18,-,-,TRBJ2-1,TGTGCCAGCTCACCGACAGTGTCCTACAATGAGCAGTTCTTC,CASSPTVSYNEQFF
TRBV5-6,TRBD1,-,TRBJ2-6,TGTGCCAGCAGGGACAGGGTTTCGAGTGGGGCCAACGTCCTGACTTTC,CASRDRVSSGANVLTF
TRBV19,TRBD1,once,TRBJ1-2,TGTGCCAGTTCCTTCGGACAGGGGGACTATGGCTACACCTTC,CASSFGQGDYGYTF
TRBV28,-,-,TRBJ2-5,TGTGCCAGCACCACCCCCTCCGGCGGGCGGGAGACCCAGTACTTC,CASTTPSGGRETQYF
TRBV28,-,once,TRBJ1-2,TGTGCCAGCAGCCCCGGGACACGGCGCGGCTACACCTTC,CASSPGTRRGYTF
TRBV6-6,TRBD2,-,TRBJ2-3,TGTGCCAGCAGTCCCTCGGGACTAGCGCTCACAGATACGCAGTATTTT,CASSPSGLALTDTQYF
TRBV7-2,TRBD1,-,TRBJ1-4,TGTGCCAGCAGCTTGGCAGGGGGTTTTGAAAAACTGTTTTTT,CASSLAGGFEKLFF
TRBV6-8,TRBD2,-,TRBJ2-7,TGTGCCAGCAGTTACAAGTTAGGAAGAGGGCTAGCGGGAAGCTACTCCTACGAGCAGTACTTC,CASSYKLGRGLAGSYSYEQYF
TRBV5-6,-,-,TRBJ2-5,TGTGCCAGCAGCCTAAATCGACAGTACCAAGAGACCCAGTACTTC,CASSLNRQYQETQYF
TRBV11-2,-,-,TRBJ2-1,TGTGCCAGCAGCCCCGGGACTTATAATGAGCAGTTCTTC,CASSPGTYNEQFF
TRBV6-6,-,few,TRBJ2-7,TGTGCCAGCAGGGTGGGGGTCGGCTACGAGCAGTACTTC,CASRVGVGYEQYF
TRBV7-6,-,-,TRBJ1-1,TGTGCCAGCAGCTTATCACTGCATAACACTGAAGCTTTCTTT,CASSLSLHNTEAFF
TRBV6-5,TRBD2,-,TRBJ2-1,TGTGCCAGCAGCCCTGGGGGGGGAGTCAATGAGCAGTTCTTC,CASSPGGGVNEQFF
TRBV5-1,TRBD1,-,TRBJ2-2,TGCGCCAGCGGGACAGGGGCGTTTGTCGGGGAGCTGTTTTTT,CASGTGAFVGELFF
TRBV4-3,-,-,TRBJ2-1,TGCGCCAGCAGCCAAGGGGATCTAGGAACAAACATCAATGAGCAGTTCTTC,CASSQGDLGTNINEQFF
TRBV28,-,-,TRBJ1-2,TGTGCCAGCAGTTTATCAGTGTCCTATGGCTACACCTTC,CASSLSVSYGYTF
TRBV5-5,-,-,TRBJ1-1,TGTGCCAGCAGCTATCGTGGGACCCCGATTGGTACTGAAGCTTTCTTT,CASSYRGTPIGTEAFF
TRBV28,-,-,TRBJ1-2,TGTGCCAGCAGTTTTACCCTACCGACAGGCTATGGCTACACCTTC,CASSFTLPTGYGYTF
TRBV6-5,-,-,TRBJ1-4,TGTGCCAGCAGACGCCCGGGGGGGACTAATGAAAAACTGTTTTTT,CASRRPGGTNEKLFF
TRBV5-6,-,once,TRBJ1-2,TGTGCCAGCAGCCCGACCTCCGGGACCCCAAGAGGCTACACCTTC,CASSPTSGTPRGYTF
TRBV4-3,TRBD2,-,TRBJ2-7,TGCGCCAGCAGCCAAGGAAGACTAGCGGGTTCCGAGCAGTACTTC,CASSQGRLAGSEQYF
TRBV18,-,-,TRBJ2-3,TGTGCCAGCTCACCCTGGGGGGCAGATACGCAGTATTTT,CASSPWGADTQYF
TRBV6-6,TRBD2,-,TRBJ2-1,TGTGCCAGCAGTTACTCTAGCGGGAGATACAATGAGCAGTTCTTC,CASSYSSGRYNEQFF
TRBV7-9,-,-,TRBJ1-3,TGTGCCAGCAGCTTATCTACGGGTCTTGCTGGAAACACCATATATTTT,CASSLSTGLAGNTIYF
TRBV5-8,-,-,TRBJ2-7,TGTGCCAGCAGCTTGGGCCGGATAGGGTCCTTCTACGAGCAGTACTTC,CASSLGRIGSFYEQYF
TRBV5-1,-,-,TRBJ2-7,TGCGCCAGCAGCCCCCGCCCCGGCGGGGAGATCTCCTACGAGCAGTACTTC,CASSPRPGGEISYEQYF
TRBV11-2,TRBD1,-,TRBJ1-2,TGTGCCAGCAGCTTAGATTGGATCCGGGGGCAGGGGGTGGGCTCTGGCTACACCTTC,CASSLDWIRGQGVGSGYTF